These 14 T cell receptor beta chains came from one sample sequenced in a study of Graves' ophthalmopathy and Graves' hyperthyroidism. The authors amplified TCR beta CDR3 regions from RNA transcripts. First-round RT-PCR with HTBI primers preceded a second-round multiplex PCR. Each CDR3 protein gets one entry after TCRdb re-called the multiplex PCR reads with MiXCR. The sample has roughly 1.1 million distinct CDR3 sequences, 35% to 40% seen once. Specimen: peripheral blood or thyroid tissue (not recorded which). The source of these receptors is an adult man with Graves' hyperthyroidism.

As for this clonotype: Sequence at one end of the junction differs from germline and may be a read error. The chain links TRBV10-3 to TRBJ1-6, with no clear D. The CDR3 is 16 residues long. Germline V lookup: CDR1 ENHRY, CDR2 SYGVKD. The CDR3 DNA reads TGTGCCAGCAGTTACTCGACCCAAACAGCCACTTCACCCCTCCACTTT. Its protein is CASSYSTQTATSPLHF.

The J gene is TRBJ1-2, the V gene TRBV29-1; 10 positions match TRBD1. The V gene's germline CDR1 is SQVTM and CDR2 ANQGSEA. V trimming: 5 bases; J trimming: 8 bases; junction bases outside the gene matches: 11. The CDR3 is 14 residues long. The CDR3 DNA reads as TGCAGCGTTTGGCTTGGGACAGGGGCTTGGGGCTACACCTTC. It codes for CSVWLGTGAWGYTF.

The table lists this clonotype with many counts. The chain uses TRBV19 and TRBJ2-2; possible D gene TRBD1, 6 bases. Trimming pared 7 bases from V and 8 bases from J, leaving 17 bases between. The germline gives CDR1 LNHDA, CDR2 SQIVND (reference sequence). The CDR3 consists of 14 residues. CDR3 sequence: CASTDRRVSGELFF. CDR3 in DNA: TGTGCCAGTACCGACAGGCGCGTCTCTGGGGAGCTGTTTTTT. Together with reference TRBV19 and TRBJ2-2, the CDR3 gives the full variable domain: DGGITQSPKYLFRKEGQNVTLSCEQNLNHDAMYWYRQDPGQGLRLIYYSQIVNDFQKGDIAEGYSVSREKKESFPLTVTSAQKNPTAFYLCASTDRRVSGELFFGEGSRLTVL.

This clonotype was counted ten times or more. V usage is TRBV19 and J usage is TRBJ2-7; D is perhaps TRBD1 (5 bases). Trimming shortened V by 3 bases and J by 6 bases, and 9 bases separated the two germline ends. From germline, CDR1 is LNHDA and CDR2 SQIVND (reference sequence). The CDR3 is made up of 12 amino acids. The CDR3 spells CASSISQGEQYF. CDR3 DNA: TGTGCCAGTAGTATCTCCCAGGGCGAGCAGTACTTC.

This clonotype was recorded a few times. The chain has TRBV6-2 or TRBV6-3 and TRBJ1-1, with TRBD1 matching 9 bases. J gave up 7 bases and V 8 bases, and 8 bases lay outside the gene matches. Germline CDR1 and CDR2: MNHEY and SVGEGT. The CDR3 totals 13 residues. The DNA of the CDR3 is TGTGCCAGCGCGCGGGGACAGGGTGTTGAAGCTTTCTTT. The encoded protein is CASARGQGVEAFF.

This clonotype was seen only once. The CDR3 region has the DNA TGCAGTGCTACCCCCTTCGGTCGGGGGCCCAGGATAAAGCAGTACTTC. Translation: CSATPFGRGPRIKQYF. The V call is TRBV20-1, the J call TRBJ2-7, with D perhaps being TRBD1 or TRBD2 (6 bases each). This CDR3 comprises 16 residues. The V gene's germline CDR1 is DFQATT and CDR2 SNEGSKA (reference sequence). Trimming removed 4 bases from V and 8 bases from J, with 27 bases in between.

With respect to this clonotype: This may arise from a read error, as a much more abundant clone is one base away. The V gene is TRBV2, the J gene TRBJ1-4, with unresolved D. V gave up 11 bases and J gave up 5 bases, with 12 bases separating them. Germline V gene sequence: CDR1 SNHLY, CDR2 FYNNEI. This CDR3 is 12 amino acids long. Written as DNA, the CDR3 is TGTGCCTTCCAAGGAGAGAATGAAAAACTGTTTTTT. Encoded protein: CAFQGENEKLFF.

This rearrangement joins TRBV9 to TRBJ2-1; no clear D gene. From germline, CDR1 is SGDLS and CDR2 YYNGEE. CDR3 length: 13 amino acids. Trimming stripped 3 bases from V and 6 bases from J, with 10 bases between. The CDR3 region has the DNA TGTGCCAGCAGCGGCGATCGGCTCAATGAGCAGTTCTTC. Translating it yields CASSGDRLNEQFF. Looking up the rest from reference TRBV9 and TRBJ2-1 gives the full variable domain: DSGVTQTPKHLITATGQRVTLRCSPRSGDLSVYWYQQSLDQGLQFLIQYYNGEERAKGNILERFSAQQFPDLHSELNLSSLELGDSALYFCASSGDRLNEQFFGPGTRLTVL.

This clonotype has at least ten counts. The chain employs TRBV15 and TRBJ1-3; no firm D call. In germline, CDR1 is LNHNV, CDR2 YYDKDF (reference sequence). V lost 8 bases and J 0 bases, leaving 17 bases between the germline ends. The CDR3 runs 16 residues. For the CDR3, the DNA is TGTGCCACCGCTTCAGAACGGTCGAGCTCTGGAAACACCATATATTTT. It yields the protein CATASERSSSGNTIYF.

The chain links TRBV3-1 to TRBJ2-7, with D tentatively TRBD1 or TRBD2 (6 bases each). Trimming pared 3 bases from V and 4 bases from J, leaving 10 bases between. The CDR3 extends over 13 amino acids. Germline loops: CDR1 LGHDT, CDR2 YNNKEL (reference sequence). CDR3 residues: CASSHEGGYEQYF. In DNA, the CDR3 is TGTGCCAGCAGCCACGAAGGGGGGTACGAGCAGTACTTC.

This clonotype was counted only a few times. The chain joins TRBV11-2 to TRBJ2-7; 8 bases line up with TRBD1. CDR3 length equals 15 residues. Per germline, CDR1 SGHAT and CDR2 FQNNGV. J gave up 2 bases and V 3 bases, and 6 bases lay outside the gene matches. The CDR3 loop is CASSFGQGWTYEQYF. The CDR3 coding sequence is TGTGCCAGCAGCTTCGGACAGGGTTGGACCTACGAGCAGTACTTC.

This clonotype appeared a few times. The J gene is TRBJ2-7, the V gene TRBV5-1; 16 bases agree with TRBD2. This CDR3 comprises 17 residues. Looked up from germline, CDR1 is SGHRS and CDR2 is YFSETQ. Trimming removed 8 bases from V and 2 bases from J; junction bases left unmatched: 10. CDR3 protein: CASSSGGLAGGTYEQYF. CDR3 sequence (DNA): TGCGCCAGTTCCTCTGGGGGACTAGCGGGGGGGACCTACGAGCAGTACTTC.

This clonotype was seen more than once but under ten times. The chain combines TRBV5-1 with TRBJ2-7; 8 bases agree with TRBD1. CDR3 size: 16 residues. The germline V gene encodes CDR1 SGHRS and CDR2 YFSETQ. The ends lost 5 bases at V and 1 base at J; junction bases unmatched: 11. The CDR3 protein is CASSPASGGVSYEQYF. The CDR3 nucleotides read TGCGCCAGCAGTCCCGCCTCAGGGGGCGTTTCCTACGAGCAGTACTTC.

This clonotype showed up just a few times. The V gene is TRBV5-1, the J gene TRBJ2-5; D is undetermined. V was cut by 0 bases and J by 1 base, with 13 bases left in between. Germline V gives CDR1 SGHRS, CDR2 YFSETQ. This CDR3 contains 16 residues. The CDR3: CASSLGVSLAQETQYF. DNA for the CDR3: TGCGCCAGCAGCTTGGGGGTTAGCTTGGCCCAAGAGACCCAGTACTTC.